Listed below are T cell receptor beta chains from one sample, sequenced in a study of OX40 agonist ivuxolimab in advanced cancers. This table comes from immunoSEQ multiplex PCR, and its TCRdb copy is limited to in-frame clones, with some not included. The sample has roughly 72,000 clones, roughly 80% seen once. The specimen was CD4+ or CD8+ T cells sorted from blood, collected in a trial of the OX40 agonist ivuxolimab. All receptors derive from an adult with an advanced solid tumor such as melanoma, head and neck, liver or kidney cancer. The CDR3 runs from the conserved cysteine through the conserved F or W. D genes are given only for firm matches. The size entry is marked missing in some rows and otherwise reads once, few, many or a size class.

J: TRBJ2-7; size: NA; D: NA; V: TRBV28; CDR3: CASRQKAPSLYEQYF; DNA: TGTGCCAGTAGGCAGAAGGCGCCCTCACTCTACGAGCAGTACTTC
J: TRBJ2-3; size: NA; D: TRBD2; V: TRBV5-1; CDR3: CASSPSGRAEDTQYF; DNA: TGCGCCAGCAGCCCAAGCGGGAGGGCCGAAGATACGCAGTATTTT
J: TRBJ2-1; size: NA; D: NA; V: TRBV20-1; CDR3: CSASLGFEQFF; DNA: TGCAGTGCTAGTTTGGGGTTTGAGCAGTTCTTC
J: TRBJ1-2; size: few; D: NA; V: TRBV11-2; CDR3: CASSLVVGSGYTF; DNA: TGTGCCAGCAGCTTAGTGGTAGGGAGTGGCTACACCTTC
J: TRBJ2-7; size: NA; D: NA; V: TRBV4-1; CDR3: CASSHPRDGLKQYF; DNA: TGCGCCAGCAGCCACCCCCGGGACGGACTCAAGCAGTACTTC
J: TRBJ1-1; size: NA; D: NA; V: TRBV30; CDR3: CAWNSGAEAFF; DNA: TGTGCCTGGAACTCGGGGGCTGAAGCTTTCTTT
J: TRBJ2-6; size: once; D: NA; V: TRBV30; CDR3: CAWRGKSGANVLTF; DNA: TGTGCCTGGAGGGGGAAGTCTGGGGCCAACGTCCTGACTTTC
J: TRBJ1-2; size: NA; D: TRBD1; V: TRBV2; CDR3: CASSERDRVGYTF; DNA: TGTGCCAGCAGTGAAAGGGACAGGGTTGGCTACACCTTC
J: TRBJ1-2; size: few; D: NA; V: TRBV7-2; CDR3: CASSLSQNYGYTF; DNA: TGTGCCAGCAGCTTATCCCAAAACTATGGCTACACCTTC
J: TRBJ2-5; size: NA; D: TRBD2; V: TRBV11-2; CDR3: CASSLVLAGERETQYF; DNA: TGTGCCAGCAGCTTAGTCCTGGCGGGAGAACGAGAGACCCAGTACTTC
J: TRBJ2-3; size: few; D: TRBD2; V: TRBV5-8; CDR3: CASSIGTSGSTDTQYF; DNA: TGTGCCAGCAGCATAGGGACTAGCGGGAGCACAGATACGCAGTATTTT
J: TRBJ1-2; size: once; D: NA; V: TRBV27; CDR3: CASSFQANYGYTF; DNA: TGTGCCAGCAGTTTTCAGGCTAACTATGGCTACACCTTC
J: TRBJ1-6; size: NA; D: NA; V: TRBV5-6; CDR3: CASSQLAGTNNSPLHF; DNA: TGTGCCAGCAGCCAGCTTGCAGGTACGAATAATTCACCCCTCCACTTT
J: TRBJ1-1; size: few; D: NA; V: TRBV11-1; CDR3: CASSFNQGWTEAFF; DNA: TGTGCCAGCAGCTTTAATCAGGGCTGGACTGAAGCTTTCTTT
J: TRBJ1-2; size: NA; D: TRBD1; V: TRBV7-9; CDR3: CASSLETGAYYGYTF; DNA: TGTGCCAGCAGCCTTGAAACAGGGGCGTACTATGGCTACACCTTC
J: TRBJ2-3; size: few; D: NA; V: TRBV6-1; CDR3: CASRGLPTDTQYF; DNA: TGTGCCAGCAGGGGTCTACCCACAGATACGCAGTATTTT
J: TRBJ1-5; size: once; D: NA; V: TRBV7-3; CDR3: CASSLLERNQPQHF; DNA: TGTGCCAGCAGCTTATTAGAACGTAATCAGCCCCAGCATTTT
J: TRBJ2-6; size: once; D: NA; V: TRBV5-8; CDR3: CASTPRTYRDSGANVLTF; DNA: TGTGCCAGCACCCCAAGGACATACCGCGACTCTGGGGCCAACGTCCTGACTTTC
J: TRBJ1-2; size: NA; D: NA; V: TRBV7-2; CDR3: CASSLGGTYGYTF; DNA: TGTGCCAGCAGCTTAGGTGGCACCTATGGCTACACCTTC
J: TRBJ2-5; size: NA; D: NA; V: TRBV7-3; CDR3: CASSLDLGWGETQYF; DNA: TGTGCCAGCAGCTTAGATCTGGGTTGGGGAGAGACCCAGTACTTC
J: TRBJ1-2; size: NA; D: NA; V: TRBV18; CDR3: CASSPNDGGVGYTF; DNA: TGTGCCAGCTCACCTAATGACGGTGGTGTGGGCTACACCTTC
J: TRBJ2-7; size: NA; D: NA; V: TRBV20-1; CDR3: CSAPQAGSQYF; DNA: TGCAGTGCTCCCCAAGCCGGGTCGCAGTACTTC
J: TRBJ1-4; size: NA; D: NA; V: TRBV5-1; CDR3: CASSLGSFKEEKLFF; DNA: TGCGCCAGCAGCTTGGGCAGTTTCAAGGAGGAAAAACTGTTTTTT
J: TRBJ1-1; size: NA; D: TRBD1; V: TRBV28; CDR3: CASSFPGQGPTEAFF; DNA: TGTGCCAGCAGTTTTCCGGGACAGGGTCCGACTGAAGCTTTCTTT
J: TRBJ2-5; size: once; D: NA; V: TRBV2; CDR3: CASSRETQYF; DNA: TGTGCCAGCAGTAGGGAGACCCAGTACTTC
J: TRBJ1-1; size: NA; D: TRBD1; V: TRBV30; CDR3: CAWSRQGGTEAFF; DNA: TGTGCCTGGAGCAGACAGGGAGGCACTGAAGCTTTCTTT
J: TRBJ1-5; size: NA; D: NA; V: TRBV5-1; CDR3: CASSPTGSSNQPQHF; DNA: TGCGCCAGCAGCCCAACAGGGAGCAGCAATCAGCCCCAGCATTTT
J: TRBJ1-2; size: once; D: NA; V: TRBV10-3; CDR3: CAISESQGDYGYTF; DNA: TGTGCCATCAGTGAGAGCCAGGGAGACTATGGCTACACCTTC
J: TRBJ2-2; size: NA; D: NA; V: TRBV4-3; CDR3: CASSQVTGVLGELFF; DNA: TGCGCCAGCAGCCAAGTGACGGGGGTCCTCGGGGAGCTGTTTTTT
J: TRBJ2-3; size: NA; D: TRBD1; V: TRBV5-1; CDR3: CASSSGQGITDTQYF; DNA: TGCGCCAGCAGCTCGGGACAGGGGATCACAGATACGCAGTATTTT
J: TRBJ2-5; size: NA; D: TRBD2; V: TRBV6-6; CDR3: CASSNRLAGEETQYF; DNA: TGTGCCAGCAGCAATAGACTAGCGGGAGAAGAGACCCAGTACTTC
J: TRBJ2-1; size: NA; D: NA; V: TRBV14; CDR3: CASSLQDSSRWFF; DNA: TGTGCCAGCAGCCTTCAGGACAGTTCCAGGTGGTTCTTC
J: TRBJ1-4; size: NA; D: NA; V: TRBV5-1; CDR3: CASSLDVLNEKLFF; DNA: TGCGCCAGCAGCTTGGACGTTCTTAATGAAAAACTGTTTTTT
J: TRBJ1-1; size: NA; D: NA; V: TRBV29-1; CDR3: CSGSRWGGAQDTEAFF; DNA: TGCAGCGGCTCCCGGTGGGGGGGGGCGCAGGACACTGAAGCTTTCTTT
J: TRBJ2-6; size: NA; D: NA; V: TRBV6-1; CDR3: CASSGGQGANVLTF; DNA: TGTGCCAGCAGTGGCGGACAGGGGGCCAACGTCCTGACTTTC